Each of the 19 T cell receptor beta chains below was sequenced from the same sample in a study of blood T cell repertoires in COVID-19. Assay: immunoSEQ multiplex PCR; the TCRdb copy retains only in-frame clones and omits some. The profile covers approximately 210,000 clones, with 84% appearing a single time and over 9.5% taken by the ten largest. Material for sequencing was peripheral blood. These receptors were collected from a woman older than 75 with COVID-19, enrolled during active disease.

The J gene is TRBJ2-5, the V gene TRBV5-1, with 7 bases identical to TRBD2. Germline V CDR1 and CDR2: SGHRS, YFSETQ. This CDR3 comprises 17 residues. V lost 0 bases to trimming and J lost 5 bases; unmatched junction nucleotides: 13. CDR3 sequence (DNA): TGCGCCAGCAGCTTGGGAGGGAGGGCCATAGGTGCGGAGACCCAGTACTTC. Its translation: CASSLGGRAIGAETQYF.

The chain employs TRBV7-9 and TRBJ1-4; tentatively, D is TRBD1 (5 bases). The V gene's germline CDR1 is SEHNR and CDR2 FQNEAQ (reference sequence). V was pared by 1 base and J by 4 bases, with 10 bases between. This CDR3 is built from 15 residues. The DNA of the CDR3 is TGTGCCAGCAGCTTAGACCGGACAAGTAATGAAAAACTGTTTTTT. This gives the protein CASSLDRTSNEKLFF. Drawing the rest from reference TRBV7-9 and TRBJ1-4, the complete variable domain is DTGVSQNPRHKITKRGQNVTFRCDPISEHNRLYWYRQTLGQGPEFLTYFQNEAQLEKSRLLSDRFSAERPKGSFSTLEIQRTEQGDSAMYLCASSLDRTSNEKLFFGSGTQLSVL.

The chain is built from TRBV4-2 and TRBJ2-3; perhaps TRBD2 as D (6 bases). The CDR3 loop spans 14 amino acids. Germline V gene sequence: CDR1 LGHNA, CDR2 YNFKEQ. V dropped 3 bases and J dropped 4 bases, with 11 bases sitting between them. The DNA of the CDR3 is TGTGCCAGCAGCCAGGACTATGGGGCAGATACGCAGTATTTT. It encodes CASSQDYGADTQYF.

This chain uses TRBV6-6 with TRBJ1-6, with a tentative D call TRBD1 (6 bases). Trimming removed 10 bases from V and 7 bases from J, with 17 bases in between. This CDR3 is 14 amino acids long. Germline V gene data show CDR1 as MNHNY and CDR2 as SVGAGI (reference sequence). DNA of the CDR3: TGTGCCACCGGCCCGGCACAGGGAAATTCACCCCTCCACTTT. Amino acid sequence: CATGPAQGNSPLHF.

The chain couples TRBV2 to TRBJ1-6; unclear D gene. From germline, CDR1 is SNHLY and CDR2 FYNNEI. Between the trimmed V and J ends, which lost 6 bases and 0 bases, there was a span of 9 bases. The CDR3 is 15 amino acids. Written as DNA, the CDR3 is TGTGCCAGCAGAGCGGTGAACTCCTATAATTCACCCCTCCACTTT. Translated, it gives CASRAVNSYNSPLHF.

The chain is built from TRBV11-2 and TRBJ1-5; 9 nucleotides match TRBD1. The V segment lost 1 base and the J segment 6 bases; nucleotides outside the gene matches: 4. Germline V gene sequence: CDR1 SGHAT, CDR2 FQNNGV. This CDR3 contains 15 residues. CDR3: CASSLGTGGIQPQHF. The CDR3 nucleotides read TGTGCCAGCAGCTTAGGAACAGGGGGCATTCAGCCCCAGCATTTT.

The V gene is TRBV5-1, the J gene TRBJ1-1, with D possibly TRBD1 on 6 matching bases. Trimming shortened V by 7 bases and J by 5 bases, and 18 bases separated the two germline ends. CDR1 and CDR2 from the germline V gene are SGHRS and YFSETQ. This CDR3 region has 14 residues. The CDR3 reads CASSAGGLGTEAFF. As DNA, the CDR3 is TGCGCCAGCTCGGCGGGGGGCTTGGGGACTGAAGCTTTCTTT.

The chain couples TRBV5-1 to TRBJ1-1; weak D call: TRBD1 (6 bases). Trimming cost V 4 bases and J 0 bases, with 16 bases left between them. The CDR3 consists of 16 residues. Germline V gene lookup returns CDR1 SGHRS and CDR2 YFSETQ. The CDR3, as DNA: TGCGCCAGCAGCCCAGCGGGACACCCTATGAACACTGAAGCTTTCTTT. Translation gives CASSPAGHPMNTEAFF.

The chain uses TRBV11-3 and TRBJ2-2, with D possibly TRBD1 on 6 matching bases. The CDR3 has 16 amino acids. Germline CDR1 SGHNT, CDR2 YENEEA. The V gene lost 2 bases and the J gene lost 4 bases, with 14 bases spanning the gap. CDR3 sequence (DNA): TGTGCCAGCAGCTTAAACCCAGGGGCGGTCACCGGGGAGCTGTTTTTT. It translates to CASSLNPGAVTGELFF.

The chain is built from TRBV5-1 and TRBJ2-1; perhaps TRBD2 as D (6 bases). This CDR3 comprises 15 residues. From germline, CDR1 is SGHRS and CDR2 YFSETQ. Trimming left V 0 bases short and J 6 bases short, with 13 bases between. The CDR3: CASSLVLATGNEQFF. CDR3 coding DNA: TGCGCCAGCAGCTTGGTACTAGCTACGGGCAATGAGCAGTTCTTC.

This clone was seen a handful of times. The chain combines TRBV3-1 (or the pseudogene TRBV3-2) with TRBJ2-7, with 7 nucleotides matching TRBD2. Germline trimming cut 3 bases from V and 5 bases from J; bases unmatched to any gene: 7. The germline gives CDR1 LGHDT, CDR2 YNNKEL (reference sequence). The CDR3 contains 14 residues. CDR3 DNA: TGTGCCAGCAGCCAGCCCGGGACTAAGAACGAGCAGTACTTC. Translating gives CASSQPGTKNEQYF.

The chain joins TRBV27 to TRBJ1-5; D gene unclear. CDR1 MNHEY and CDR2 SMNVEV come from the germline V gene (reference sequence). V was pared by 0 bases and J by 7 bases, with 7 bases between. CDR3 length: 13 residues. The CDR3 bases are TGTGCCAGCAGTTTATCGAGGGAACAGCCCCAGCATTTT. This translates into CASSLSREQPQHF.

There are a few counts of this clone. The gene calls are TRBV3-1 (or the pseudogene TRBV3-2) and TRBJ1-3; D remains ambiguous. The CDR3 covers 16 residues. With 0 bases removed from V and 0 bases from J, the gap between germline ends came to 9 bases. Germline CDR1 is LGHDT and CDR2 is YNNKEL (reference sequence). The DNA for the CDR3 is TGTGCCAGCAGCCAAGACGTTTCGAGCTCTGGAAACACCATATATTTT. This gives the protein CASSQDVSSSGNTIYF.

The J gene is TRBJ1-1, the V gene TRBV15, with D possibly TRBD1 on 5 matching bases. The CDR3 is made up of 18 amino acids. V shed 1 base and J shed 2 bases, with 20 bases lying between them. The germline gives CDR1 LNHNV, CDR2 YYDKDF (reference sequence). The CDR3 DNA reads as TGTGCCACCAGCAGAGGGAGGGGCGTAACGCGGGGTAACACTGAAGCTTTCTTT. Translating it yields CATSRGRGVTRGNTEAFF.

The J gene is TRBJ2-5, the V gene TRBV6-5, with D possibly being TRBD2 (7 bases). V was pared by 8 bases and J by 5 bases, with 18 bases between. CDR1 and CDR2 from the germline V gene are MNHEY and SVGAGI. The CDR3 extends over 14 amino acids. The CDR3 loop is CASRGLGGPETQYF. The CDR3 coding sequence is TGTGCCAGCCGGGGGTTGGGGGGGCCGGAGACCCAGTACTTC.

The chain joins TRBV9 to TRBJ2-4; D might be TRBD2 (6 bases). Trimming stripped 0 bases from V and 2 bases from J, with 15 bases between. Germline values: CDR1 SGDLS, CDR2 YYNGEE. This CDR3 is built from 17 residues. The CDR3 DNA reads TGTGCCAGCAGCGTAGATTCTAGCGATGGAACCAAAAACATTCAGTACTTC. This codes for CASSVDSSDGTKNIQYF.

The genes are TRBV29-1 and TRBJ2-5, with D perhaps matching TRBD1 (6 bases). The CDR3 has 14 amino acids. CDR1 is SQVTM and CDR2 is ANQGSEA in the germline V gene. Trimming shortened V by 2 bases and J by 3 bases, and 13 bases separated the two germline ends. CDR3 residues: CSVERSGQKETQYF. The CDR3, as DNA: TGCAGCGTTGAACGTTCCGGACAGAAAGAGACCCAGTACTTC.

The J gene is TRBJ2-1, the V gene TRBV6-2 or TRBV6-3; 8 nucleotides agree with TRBD2. Looked up from germline, CDR1 is MNHEY and CDR2 is SVGEGT. Trimming cost V 2 bases and J 5 bases; bases outside gene matches: 8. The CDR3 consists of 16 residues. The chain's CDR3 is CASSYIRTAGDNEQFF. The CDR3 nucleotides read TGTGCCAGCAGTTACATTAGGACAGCGGGGGACAATGAGCAGTTCTTC.

The chain is built from TRBV5-1 and TRBJ2-1, with 11 bases lining up with TRBD2. Looked up from germline, CDR1 is SGHRS and CDR2 is YFSETQ. This CDR3 region has 15 residues. The junction had 4 bases not matched to a gene; V was cut back by 4 bases and J by 4 bases. CDR3 DNA sequence: TGCGCCAGCAGCCCTAGCGGGGGGCATTACAATGAGCAGTTCTTC. Its protein product is CASSPSGGHYNEQFF.